This T cell receptor (beta chain) was sequenced for a study of cytomegalovirus exposure and HLA in healthy donors. Whole-study results and caveats: Common viral pathogens were later found to be apparently linked to several of the most significant clusters. Analysis performed later showed TCR beta chains linked to HLA being more clonally expanded than equally common others.

As for this clone: Antigen unknown.

PCR employed 60 Vbeta and 13 Jbeta primers. Assay used: immunoSEQ multiplex PCR; TCRdb lists only in-frame clones, some missing. The repertoire holds 210,000 or so clones, with around 80% as singletons. Samples came from healthy bone marrow donors. This receptor was identified in a boy aged 10-17 years in good health and CMV-seronegative. The sequenced sample consisted of PBMCs.

This CDR3 is CASSKTGANTEAFF. As DNA, the CDR3 is TGTGCCAGTAGTAAGACAGGGGCGAACACTGAAGCTTTCTTT. This sequence joins TRBV19 and TRBJ1-1, with TRBD1 matching 8 bases. Unmatched junction bases numbered 2, after V lost 4 bases and J lost 1 base. This CDR3 region has 14 residues. Looked up from germline, CDR1 is LNHDA and CDR2 is SQIVND (reference sequence).